A single sample gave rise to the 8 T cell receptor beta chains below, sequenced in a study of T cell responses to AZD1222 COVID-19 vaccine. Some clones are missing from TCRdb's copy, which holds only in-frame ones; the method was immunoSEQ multiplex PCR. The sample contains around 150,000 clones, 94% of which appear only once. The material was peripheral blood, obtained on day 0 of AZD1222 vaccination. Receptor source: an adult in good health.

This clone was seen a handful of times. The chain has TRBV12-3 or TRBV12-4 and TRBJ2-7; the D gene could be TRBD1 or TRBD2 (5 bases each). CDR3 length equals 13 residues. The V and J ends lost 3 bases and 3 bases respectively, with 9 bases between them. The CDR3: CASSLRDGYEQYF. The CDR3 region has the DNA TGTGCCAGCAGTTTGAGGGACGGCTACGAGCAGTACTTC.

The J gene is TRBJ2-2, the V gene TRBV6-5; perhaps TRBD1 as D (6 bases). The CDR3 spans 15 residues. Trimming stripped 5 bases from V and 5 bases from J, with 15 bases between. Germline V CDR1 and CDR2: MNHEY, SVGAGI. The CDR3 sequence: CASSPTGSGTGELFF. As DNA, the CDR3 is TGTGCCAGCAGTCCTACAGGGAGTGGTACCGGGGAGCTGTTTTTT.

The V and J genes are TRBV6-5 and TRBJ1-1; D not certain. Trimming cost V 8 bases and J 3 bases, with 16 bases left between them. CDR1 and CDR2 from the germline V gene are MNHEY and SVGAGI. This CDR3 has 14 amino acids. The CDR3 protein is CASQPARRYTEAFF. CDR3 in DNA: TGTGCCAGCCAACCCGCTCGACGGTACACTGAAGCTTTCTTT.

V gene TRBV19 combines with J gene TRBJ1-1, with D unresolved. This CDR3 region has 12 residues. Trimming shortened V by 0 bases and J by 12 bases, and 11 bases separated the two germline ends. CDR1 and CDR2 from the germline V gene are LNHDA and SQIVND (reference sequence). The CDR3 nucleotides are TGTGCCAGTAGTATAGATTTCAGGATACCTTTCTTT. It encodes CASSIDFRIPFF.

This clone appeared a few times. The chain couples TRBV19 to TRBJ1-6; D is unclear. V dropped 5 bases and J dropped 10 bases, with 18 bases sitting between them. Germline CDR1 LNHDA, CDR2 SQIVND (reference sequence). The CDR3 is 15 amino acids. The CDR3 here is CASSLGWTLGSPLHF. Here the CDR3 DNA reads TGTGCCAGTAGTCTCGGGTGGACCTTAGGGTCACCCCTCCACTTT.

This chain uses TRBV19 with TRBJ2-5; D might be TRBD2 (7 bases). The CDR3 is 14 amino acids. The V and J ends lost 6 bases and 3 bases respectively, with 14 bases between them. The germline gives CDR1 LNHDA, CDR2 SQIVND (reference sequence). The CDR3 DNA reads TGTGCCAGTAGAATGCAAGGGGGGGAAGAGACCCAGTACTTC. Its protein is CASRMQGGEETQYF.

This chain connects TRBV28 to TRBJ1-5, with D possibly TRBD1 on 6 matching bases. The length of the CDR3 is 16 residues. Trimming left V 5 bases short and J 5 bases short, with 19 bases between. Germline assignment: CDR1 MDHEN and CDR2 SYDVKM. The CDR3 region is CASSPLWGAVDQPQHF. The CDR3 DNA is TGTGCCAGCAGTCCCTTGTGGGGGGCGGTCGATCAGCCCCAGCATTTT.

V and J are TRBV2 and TRBJ1-1, with a tentative D call TRBD1 (5 bases). The V end was cut by 11 bases, the J end by 0 bases, with 19 bases between. Germline loops: CDR1 SNHLY, CDR2 FYNNEI. The CDR3 has 15 residues. The CDR3 region has the DNA TGTGCCGGCCTCGGGGGACCCCACATGAACACTGAAGCTTTCTTT. Protein sequence: CAGLGGPHMNTEAFF.